Listed below are T cell receptor beta chains from one sample, sequenced in a study of identical twins. In TCRdb, the 5' RACE reads were re-called with MiXCR into one record per CDR3 protein. This repertoire shows 510,000 or so distinct CDR3 sequences, around 15% found once; its top ten account for about 0.4%. This sample was shared with a second study, whose subject was yellow fever vaccine responses in identical twins.

The specimen was CD4+ T cells sorted from blood. The source of these receptors is a young woman in good health. CDR3s leave out the opening cysteine and the closing phenylalanine or tryptophan.

TRBJ2-1 | TRBV20-1 | 13 | SARGAEWSYNEQF
TRBJ2-2 | TRBV7-2 | 15 | ASSLFSGGGLTGELF
TRBJ2-3 | TRBV24-1 | 13 | ATSHLAGGSDTQY
TRBJ1-2 | TRBV5-1 | 12 | ASSQSTQGSGYI
TRBJ2-5 | TRBV5-1 | 12 | ASRLAGVRETQY
TRBJ2-3 | TRBV12-3/TRBV12-4 | 11 | ASKAPGADTQY
TRBJ2-3 | TRBV12-3/TRBV12-4 | 15 | ASRTGIGSGGTDTQY
TRBJ1-4 | TRBV3-1 | 13 | ASSQDGRGNEKLF
TRBJ1-6 | TRBV4-1 | 14 | ASSPGVVAYNSPLH
TRBJ1-1 | TRBV3-1 | 14 | ASSQENSNMNTEAF
TRBJ2-7 | TRBV6-1 | 12 | ASSEGGSRYEQY
TRBJ2-3 | TRBV12-3/TRBV12-4 | 13 | ASSLVAGRPDTQY
TRBJ2-3 | TRBV4-2 | 15 | ASSQDLGAGGGDTQY
TRBJ2-4 | TRBV15 | 17 | ATSRDTGTVNKAKNIQY
TRBJ2-1 | TRBV5-1 | 15 | ASSLGLAGVSYNEQF
TRBJ2-1 | TRBV7-2 | 14 | ASSWGLAGGLNEQF
TRBJ2-4 | TRBV12-3/TRBV12-4 | 12 | ASRPQASGDIQY
TRBJ2-7 | TRBV20-1 | 12 | SARDIPSSREQY
TRBJ1-1 | TRBV20-1 | 10 | STSGRNTEAF
TRBJ2-2 | TRBV5-6 | 13 | ASSFPGVDTGELF
TRBJ2-1 | TRBV5-1 | 14 | ASSSPRGAPYNEQF
TRBJ1-5 | TRBV5-8 | 12 | ASSFQGAAQPQH
TRBJ2-3 | TRBV3-1 | 13 | ASRTGGSGADTQY
TRBJ2-2 | TRBV12-3/TRBV12-4 | 14 | ASSLLAGGPSGELF
TRBJ2-1 | TRBV3-1 | 12 | ASRPSGGGDEQF
TRBJ1-1 | TRBV20-1 | 11 | SARSDRVTEAF
TRBJ1-1 | TRBV9 | 14 | ASSVGTGGGVTEAF
TRBJ2-7 | TRBV24-1 | 13 | ATSLRGGRAYEQY
TRBJ2-3 | TRBV7-2 | 11 | ASSLGIGGTQY
TRBJ2-7 | TRBV21-1 | 12 | ASRISGASYEQY
TRBJ1-1 | TRBV3-1 | 12 | ASSQGTVSTEAF
TRBJ2-1 | TRBV5-1 | 15 | ASSLVSPGLGPYEQF
TRBJ2-5 | TRBV5-1 | 12 | ASSISGTQETQY
TRBJ2-3 | TRBV20-1 | 10 | SARVVDDTQY
TRBJ1-1 | TRBV4-2 | 15 | ASSPEPMQGQGTEAF
TRBJ1-5 | TRBV7-6 | 11 | ASSFNRYQPQH
TRBJ2-7 | TRBV12-5 | 14 | ASGLGGKAGSHEQY
TRBJ2-2 | TRBV20-1 | 10 | SARDQPGELF
TRBJ2-2 | TRBV29-1 | 10 | SAERVAGELF
TRBJ2-2 | TRBV12-3/TRBV12-4 | 12 | ASRGTGATGELF
TRBJ1-1 | TRBV6-6 | 10 | ASSLLNTEAF
TRBJ2-1 | TRBV14 | 13 | ASTPVRGVQDEQF
TRBJ1-6 | TRBV7-2 | 13 | ASRIQGAKNSPLH